What follows is one TCR beta chain and its context. This record comes from a study of Graves' ophthalmopathy and Graves' hyperthyroidism. Study-level information: Peripheral blood sampling occurred at initial diagnosis, before any treatment.

TCR beta CDR3 amplification used RNA transcripts. HTBI-primed first-round RT-PCR preceded second-round multiplex PCR. Each CDR3 protein is one row after TCRdb ran MiXCR on the multiplex PCR reads. The sample carries roughly 610,000 distinct CDR3 sequences, 22% recorded once. The ends were cut back, 2 bases at V and 4 bases at J, with 21 bases in the middle. The CDR3 has 17 amino acids. CDR1 and CDR2 (germline): MNHEY, SVGEGT. Sequenced material: peripheral blood. The TCR sequence derives from a woman between 18 and 29 years old with stable Graves' hyperthyroidism. Some clones in this sample may be carry-over from other donors' samples. J is TRBJ2-7 and V is TRBV6-2 or TRBV6-3; maybe TRBD1 (6 bases). CDR3 sequence (DNA): TGTGCCAGCAGTTACCCCGGTGAAACAGGGAAGAAATACGAGCAGTACTTC. It translates to CASSYPGETGKKYEQYF.